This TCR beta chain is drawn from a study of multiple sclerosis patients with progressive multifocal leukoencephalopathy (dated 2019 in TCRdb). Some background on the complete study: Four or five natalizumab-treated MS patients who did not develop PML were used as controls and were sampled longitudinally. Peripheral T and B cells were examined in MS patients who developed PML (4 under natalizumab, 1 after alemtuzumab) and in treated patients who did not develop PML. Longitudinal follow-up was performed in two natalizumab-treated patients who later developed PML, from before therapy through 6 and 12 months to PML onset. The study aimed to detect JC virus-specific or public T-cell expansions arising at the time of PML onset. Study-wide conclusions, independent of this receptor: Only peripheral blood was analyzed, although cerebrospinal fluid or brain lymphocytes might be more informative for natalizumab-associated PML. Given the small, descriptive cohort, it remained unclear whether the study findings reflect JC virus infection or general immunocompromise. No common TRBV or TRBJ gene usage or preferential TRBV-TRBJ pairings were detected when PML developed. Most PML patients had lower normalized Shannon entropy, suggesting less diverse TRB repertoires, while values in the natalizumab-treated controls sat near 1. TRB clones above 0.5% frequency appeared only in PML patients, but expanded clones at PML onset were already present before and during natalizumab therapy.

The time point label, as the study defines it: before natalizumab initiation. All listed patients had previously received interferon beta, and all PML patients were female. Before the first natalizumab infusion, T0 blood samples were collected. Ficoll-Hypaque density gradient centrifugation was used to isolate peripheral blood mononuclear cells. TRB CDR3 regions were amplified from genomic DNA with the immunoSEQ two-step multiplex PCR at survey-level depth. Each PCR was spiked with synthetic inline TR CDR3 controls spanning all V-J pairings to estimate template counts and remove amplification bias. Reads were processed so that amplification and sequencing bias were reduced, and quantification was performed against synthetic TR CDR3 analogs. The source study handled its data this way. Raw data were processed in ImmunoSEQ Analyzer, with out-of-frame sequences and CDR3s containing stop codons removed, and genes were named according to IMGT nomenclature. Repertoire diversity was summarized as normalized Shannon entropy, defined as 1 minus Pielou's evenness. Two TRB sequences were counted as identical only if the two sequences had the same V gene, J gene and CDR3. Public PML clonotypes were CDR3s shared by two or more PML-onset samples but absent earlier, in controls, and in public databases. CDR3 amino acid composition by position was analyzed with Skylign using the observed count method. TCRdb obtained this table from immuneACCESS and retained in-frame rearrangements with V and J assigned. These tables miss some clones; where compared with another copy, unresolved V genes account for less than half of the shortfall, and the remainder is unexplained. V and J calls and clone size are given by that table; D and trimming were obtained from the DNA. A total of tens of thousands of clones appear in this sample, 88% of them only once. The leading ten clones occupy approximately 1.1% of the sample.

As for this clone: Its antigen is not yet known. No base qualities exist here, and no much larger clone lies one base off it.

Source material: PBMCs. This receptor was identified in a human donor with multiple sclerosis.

CDR3 protein: CASKVDRRSPLHF. The bases read TGTGCCAGCAAGGTGGATAGGCGATCACCCCTCCACTTT. Rearrangement joined TRBV6-5 to TRBJ1-6, with the D gene uncertain. The germline V gene gives CDR1 as MNHEY and CDR2 as SVGAGI. Cut back by 7 bases and 10 bases, the V and J ends lie 14 bases apart. Its CDR3 holds 13 amino acids, cysteine through phenylalanine. Only the CDR3 DNA stays, 39 bases, in frame from base 1.